There are a few counts of the clone carrying this TCR beta chain. The data stem from a study of blood T cells in healthy people across ages. Together with a sample-barcoded 5' primer, a J-beta primer mix was included in a second PCR lasting about 6 to 12 cycles. TCRdb re-called the 5' RACE reads with MiXCR, one entry per CDR3 protein. The table includes hundreds of thousands of distinct CDR3 sequences, 29% detected once. The CDR3 is made up of 13 amino acids. Per the germline V gene, CDR1 is KGHSH and CDR2 is LQKENI. The V gene is TRBV18, the J gene TRBJ2-5; D is unresolved. The J call may be in error: the DNA end matches TRBJ2-1 better. The sequence derives from a woman over 75 in good health. Sequences were obtained from blood. The DNA for the CDR3 is TGTGCCAGCTCACCGGGATTCCAAGAGACCCAGTTCTTC. Protein product: CASSPGFQETQFF.